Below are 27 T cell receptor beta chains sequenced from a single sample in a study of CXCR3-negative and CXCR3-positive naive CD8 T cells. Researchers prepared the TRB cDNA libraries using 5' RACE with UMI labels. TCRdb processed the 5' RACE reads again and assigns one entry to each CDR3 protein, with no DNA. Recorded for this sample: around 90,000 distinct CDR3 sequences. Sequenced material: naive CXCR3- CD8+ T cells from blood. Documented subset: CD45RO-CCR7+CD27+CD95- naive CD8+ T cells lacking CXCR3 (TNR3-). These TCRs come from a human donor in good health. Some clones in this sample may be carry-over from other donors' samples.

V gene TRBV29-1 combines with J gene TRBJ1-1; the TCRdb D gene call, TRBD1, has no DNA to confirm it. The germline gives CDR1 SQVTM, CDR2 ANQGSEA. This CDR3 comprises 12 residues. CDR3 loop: CSVGQGATEAFF.

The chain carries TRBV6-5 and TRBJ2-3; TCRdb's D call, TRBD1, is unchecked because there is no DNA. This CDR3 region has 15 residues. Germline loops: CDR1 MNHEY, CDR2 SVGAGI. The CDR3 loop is CASSYTGGATDTQYF.

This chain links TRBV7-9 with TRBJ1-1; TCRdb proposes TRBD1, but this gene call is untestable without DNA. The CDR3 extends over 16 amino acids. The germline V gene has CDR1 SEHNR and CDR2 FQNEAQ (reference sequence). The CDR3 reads CASSPAPQPRNTEALF.

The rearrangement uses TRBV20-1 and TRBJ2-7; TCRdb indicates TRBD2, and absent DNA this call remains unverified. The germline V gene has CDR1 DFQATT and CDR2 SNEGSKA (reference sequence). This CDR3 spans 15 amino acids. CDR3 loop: CSARDPTSGSYEQYF.

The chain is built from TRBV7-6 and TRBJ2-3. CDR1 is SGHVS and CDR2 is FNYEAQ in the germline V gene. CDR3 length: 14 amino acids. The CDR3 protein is CASSLDTLADTQYF.

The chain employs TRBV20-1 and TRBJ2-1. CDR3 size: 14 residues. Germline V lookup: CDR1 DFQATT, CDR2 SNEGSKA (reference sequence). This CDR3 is CSAGFASSYNEQFF.

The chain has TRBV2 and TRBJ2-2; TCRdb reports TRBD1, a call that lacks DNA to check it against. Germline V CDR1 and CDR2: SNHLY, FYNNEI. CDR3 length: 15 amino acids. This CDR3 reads CVSSAGTGITGELFF.

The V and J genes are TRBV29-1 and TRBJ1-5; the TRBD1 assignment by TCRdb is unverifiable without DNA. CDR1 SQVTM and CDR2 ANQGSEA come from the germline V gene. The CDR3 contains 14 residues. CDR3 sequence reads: CSVGDSDSNQPQHF. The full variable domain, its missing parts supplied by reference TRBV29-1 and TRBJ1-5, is SAVISQKPSRDICQRGTSLTIQCQVDSQVTMMFWYRQQPGQSLTLIATANQGSEATYESGFVIDKFPISRPNLTFSTLTVSNMSPEDSSIYLCSVGDSDSNQPQHFGDGTRLSIL.

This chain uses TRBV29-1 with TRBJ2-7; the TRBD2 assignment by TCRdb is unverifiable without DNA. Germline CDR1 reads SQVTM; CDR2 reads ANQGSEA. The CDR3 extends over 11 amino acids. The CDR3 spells CSVWGDYEQYF.

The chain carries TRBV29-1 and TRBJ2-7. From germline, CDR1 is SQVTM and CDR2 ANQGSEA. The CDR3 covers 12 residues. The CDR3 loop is CSVAEGNGEQYF.

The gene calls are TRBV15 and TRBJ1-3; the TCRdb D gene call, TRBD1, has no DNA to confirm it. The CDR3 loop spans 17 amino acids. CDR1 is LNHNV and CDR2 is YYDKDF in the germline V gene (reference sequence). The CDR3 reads CATSPDRVANSRNTIYF.

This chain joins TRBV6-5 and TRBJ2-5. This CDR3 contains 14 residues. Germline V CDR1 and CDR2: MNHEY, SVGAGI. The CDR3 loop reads CASSPEAVQETQYF.

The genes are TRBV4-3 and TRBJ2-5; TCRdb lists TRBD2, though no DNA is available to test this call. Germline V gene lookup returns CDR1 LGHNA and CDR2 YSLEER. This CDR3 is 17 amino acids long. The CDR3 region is CASSQDPAGGLQETQYF.

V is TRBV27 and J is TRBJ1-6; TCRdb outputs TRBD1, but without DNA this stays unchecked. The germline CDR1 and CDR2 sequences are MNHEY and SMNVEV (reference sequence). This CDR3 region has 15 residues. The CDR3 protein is CASSAGTGGNSPLHF.

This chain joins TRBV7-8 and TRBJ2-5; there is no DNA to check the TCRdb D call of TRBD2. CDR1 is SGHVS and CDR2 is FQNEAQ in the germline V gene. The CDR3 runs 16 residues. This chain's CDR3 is CASSPRTSVTQETQYF.

This CDR3 is CASSQGAGANVLTF. The rearrangement uses TRBV4-1 and TRBJ2-6; TCRdb calls TRBD1, which cannot be checked without DNA. This CDR3 comprises 14 residues. Germline assignment: CDR1 MGHRA and CDR2 YSYEKL.

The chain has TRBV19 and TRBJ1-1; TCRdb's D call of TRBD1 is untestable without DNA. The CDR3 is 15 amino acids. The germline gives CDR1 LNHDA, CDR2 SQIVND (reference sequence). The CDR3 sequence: CATTVPDSLNTEAFF.

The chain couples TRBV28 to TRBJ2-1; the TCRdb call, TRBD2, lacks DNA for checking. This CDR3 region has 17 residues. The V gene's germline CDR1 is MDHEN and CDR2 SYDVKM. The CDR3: CASSLILAETTYNEQFF.

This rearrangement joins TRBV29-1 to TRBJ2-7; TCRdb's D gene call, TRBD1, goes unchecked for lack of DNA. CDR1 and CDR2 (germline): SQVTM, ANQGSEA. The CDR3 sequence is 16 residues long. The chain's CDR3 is CSVAGTGGGYGHEQYF.

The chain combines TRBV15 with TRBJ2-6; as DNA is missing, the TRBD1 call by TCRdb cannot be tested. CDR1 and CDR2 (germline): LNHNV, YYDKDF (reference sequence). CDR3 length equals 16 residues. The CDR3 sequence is CATSRDSGTGAIVLTF.

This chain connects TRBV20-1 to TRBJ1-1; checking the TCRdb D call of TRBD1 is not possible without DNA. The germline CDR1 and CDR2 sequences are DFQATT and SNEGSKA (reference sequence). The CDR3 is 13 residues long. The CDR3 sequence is CSASTGANTEAFF.

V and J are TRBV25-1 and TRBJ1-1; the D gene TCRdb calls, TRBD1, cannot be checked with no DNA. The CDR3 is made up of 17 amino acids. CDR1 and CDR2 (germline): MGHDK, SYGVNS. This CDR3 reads CASSEYEGWGGRTEAFF.

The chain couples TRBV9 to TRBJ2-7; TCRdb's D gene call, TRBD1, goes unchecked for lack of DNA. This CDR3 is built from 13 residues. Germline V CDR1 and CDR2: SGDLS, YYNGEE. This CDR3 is CASSVDRGYEQYF.

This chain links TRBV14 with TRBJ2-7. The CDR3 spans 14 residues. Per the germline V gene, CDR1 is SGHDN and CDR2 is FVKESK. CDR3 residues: CASSQDYQDYEQYF.

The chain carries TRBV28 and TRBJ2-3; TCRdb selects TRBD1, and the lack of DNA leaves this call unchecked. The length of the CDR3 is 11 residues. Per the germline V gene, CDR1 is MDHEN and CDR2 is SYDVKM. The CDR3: CASSPPGTQYF. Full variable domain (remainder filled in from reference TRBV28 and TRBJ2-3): DVKVTQSSRYLVKRTGEKVFLECVQDMDHENMFWYRQDPGLGLRLIYFSYDVKMKEKGDIPEGYSVSREKKERFSLILESASTNQTSMYLCASSPPGTQYFGPGTRLTVL.

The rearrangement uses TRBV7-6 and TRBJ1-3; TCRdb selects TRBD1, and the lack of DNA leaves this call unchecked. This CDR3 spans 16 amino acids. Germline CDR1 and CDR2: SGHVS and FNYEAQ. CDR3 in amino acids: CASSSPGQGGGNTIYF. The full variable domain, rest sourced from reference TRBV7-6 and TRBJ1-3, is GAGVSQSPRYKVTKRGQDVALRCDPISGHVSLYWYRQALGQGPEFLTYFNYEAQQDKSGLPNDRFSAERPEGSISTLTIQRTEQRDSAMYRCASSSPGQGGGNTIYFGEGSWLTVV.

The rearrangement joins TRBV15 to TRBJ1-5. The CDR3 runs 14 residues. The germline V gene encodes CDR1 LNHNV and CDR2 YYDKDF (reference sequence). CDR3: CATRRDRGNQPQHF.